This is a list of T cell receptor beta chains from one sample in a study of shared clonotypes between healthy human individuals. Method: immunoSEQ multiplex PCR; TCRdb's copy keeps in-frame clones and lacks some. The sample shows 1,500,000 or so clones, roughly 96% of them seen only once. The sample comprised naive CD4+ T cells sorted from blood. Source of these receptors: a man aged 30-40 years in good health. Both conserved end residues are part of each CDR3. The D gene is left open where the match is weak. Expanded clones are given a class, and other clones once, few, many or no size at all.

d_call	cdr3_length	j_call	clone_size	v_call	cdr3_aa
TRBD2	14	TRBJ2-1	.	TRBV25-1	CASRGGRDYNEQFF
TRBD1	15	TRBJ2-7	.	TRBV5-5	CASSLAGTGAYEQYF
TRBD1	16	TRBJ2-7	.	TRBV5-5	CASSARTGTVSYEQYF
.	14	TRBJ2-3	.	TRBV5-1	CASSLEAYTDTQYF
.	15	TRBJ1-5	.	TRBV5-5	CASSLYRAGGQPQHF
TRBD2	15	TRBJ2-1	.	TRBV5-6	CASSAGLAEYNEQFF
.	13	TRBJ1-5	.	TRBV5-4	CASSLGRGQPQHF
.	12	TRBJ2-7	.	TRBV7-9	CASSLSLYEQYF
.	14	TRBJ1-3	.	TRBV2	CASSEAFSGNTIYF
.	12	TRBJ2-3	.	TRBV12-5	CASGSRVDTQYF
.	14	TRBJ2-3	.	TRBV10-1	CASSGQGDTDTQYF
TRBD2	17	TRBJ2-3	.	TRBV5-1	CASSFGTSGRAGNTQYF
TRBD1	15	TRBJ2-3	once	TRBV4-1	CASSLGTGGTDTQYF
TRBD2	15	TRBJ2-1	.	TRBV27	CASREFGLALDRQFF
TRBD2	16	TRBJ2-1	.	TRBV18	CASSPTLANKNNEQFF
.	15	TRBJ1-4	.	TRBV5-6	CASSFGGRIGEKLFF
TRBD1	14	TRBJ1-5	.	TRBV19	CASIPQGDRQPQHF
.	14	TRBJ2-1	.	TRBV5-1	CASSAESSYNEQFF
.	13	TRBJ2-2	.	TRBV5-1	CASVRENTGELFF
.	14	TRBJ2-7	.	TRBV5-1	CASSLRASRYEQYF
.	12	TRBJ2-3	.	TRBV5-1	CASTLQQGTQYF
TRBD1	14	TRBJ2-2	.	TRBV19	CASRDRGNTGELFF
TRBD1	14	TRBJ1-2	.	TRBV28	CASSLIGQAGGYTF
.	12	TRBJ2-7	.	TRBV6-1	CASSETRYEQYF
.	15	TRBJ2-1	.	TRBV7-9	CASSPHLGGLNEQFF
TRBD2	17	TRBJ2-1	.	TRBV28	CASSYPGGSHSYNEQFF
TRBD2	14	TRBJ2-1	.	TRBV5-4	CASSLREGSNEQFF
TRBD2	16	TRBJ2-7	.	TRBV18	CASSPPLAGASYEQYF
.	15	TRBJ2-6	.	TRBV2	CASSLQHSGANVLTF
.	17	TRBJ1-1	once	TRBV18	CASSPQYMGARNTEAFF
.	15	TRBJ2-7	.	TRBV11-2	CASSLVPFDLDEQYF